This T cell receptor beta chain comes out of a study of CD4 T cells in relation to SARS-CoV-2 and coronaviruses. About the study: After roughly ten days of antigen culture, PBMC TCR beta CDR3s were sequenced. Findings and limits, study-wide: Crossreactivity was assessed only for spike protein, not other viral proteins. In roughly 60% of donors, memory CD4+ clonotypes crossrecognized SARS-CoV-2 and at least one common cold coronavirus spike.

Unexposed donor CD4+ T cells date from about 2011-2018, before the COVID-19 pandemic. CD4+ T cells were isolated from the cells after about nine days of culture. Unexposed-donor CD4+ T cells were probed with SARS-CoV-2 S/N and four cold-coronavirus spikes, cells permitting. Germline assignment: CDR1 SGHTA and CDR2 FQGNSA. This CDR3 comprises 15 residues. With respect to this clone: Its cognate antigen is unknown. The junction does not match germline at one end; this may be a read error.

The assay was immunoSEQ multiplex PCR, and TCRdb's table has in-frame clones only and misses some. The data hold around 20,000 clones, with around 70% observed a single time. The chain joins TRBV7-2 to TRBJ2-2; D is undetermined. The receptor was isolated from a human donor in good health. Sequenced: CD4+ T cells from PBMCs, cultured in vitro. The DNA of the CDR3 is TGTGCCAGCACCTTATCGACTGGGGTCGGCGGGGAGCTGTTTTTT. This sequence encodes CASTLSTGVGGELFF. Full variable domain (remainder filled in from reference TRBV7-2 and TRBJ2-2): GAGVSQSPSNKVTEKGKDVELRCDPISGHTALYWYRQSLGQGLEFLIYFQGNSAPDKSGLPSDRFSAERTGGSVSTLTIQRTQQEDSAVYLCASTLSTGVGGELFFGEGSRLTVL.